This entry lists 27 T cell receptor beta chains sequenced from one sample in a study of PD-L1 blockade in urothelial cancer. Described time point: pretreatment peripheral blood. The method was immunoSEQ multiplex PCR; TCRdb's version includes in-frame clones alone and lacks a portion of them. The sample yields about 74,000 clones, 90% seen once. Here the sequenced sample was PBMCs, taken around atezolizumab (anti-PD-L1) treatment. The receptors originated from a man between 65 and 85 years old with urothelial cancer.

This sequence joins TRBV6-1 and TRBJ2-6; D remains unclear. CDR1 MNHNS and CDR2 SASEGT come from the germline V gene. The CDR3 extends over 17 amino acids. V lost 3 bases, J lost 3 bases, and 15 bases lay in between. The CDR3 protein is CASSEALRGDGANVLTF. In DNA form, the CDR3 reads TGTGCCAGCAGTGAGGCGTTGAGAGGCGATGGGGCCAACGTCCTGACTTTC.

The V gene is TRBV12-2, the J gene TRBJ1-4; the table's D call of TRBD1 was not tested on the DNA. TRBV12-2 is an annotated pseudogene. CDR3 length: 16 residues. CDR3: CASRFVGDRGTGELFF. CDR3 coding DNA: TGTGCAAGTCGCTTTGTGGGGGACAGGGGAACGGGGGAACTGTTTTTT.

This chain uses TRBV5-1 with TRBJ2-1; no clear D gene. The CDR3 contains 16 residues. CDR1 SGHRS and CDR2 YFSETQ come from the germline V gene. Trimming left V 4 bases short and J 0 bases short, with 14 bases between. This CDR3 reads CASSAGGGTSYNEQFF. The CDR3 DNA reads as TGCGCCAGCAGCGCCGGTGGCGGCACCTCCTACAATGAGCAGTTCTTC.

The CDR3 nucleotides are TGTGCCAGCTCCTCAGAAAGTTTGTCTTACGAGCAGTACTTC. Translating it yields CASSSESLSYEQYF. The chain joins TRBV18 to TRBJ2-7; D is uncertain. Trimming cost V 6 bases and J 4 bases, with 16 bases left between them. The CDR3 spans 14 residues. CDR1 and CDR2 from the germline V gene are KGHSH and LQKENI. The full variable domain, its missing parts supplied by reference TRBV18 and TRBJ2-7, is NAGVMQNPRHLVRRRGQEARLRCSPMKGHSHVYWYRQLPEEGLKFMVYLQKENIIDESGMPKERFSAEFPKEGPSILRIQQVVRGDSAAYFCASSSESLSYEQYFGPGTRLTVT.

This chain connects TRBV7-8 to TRBJ2-2, with 7 positions matching TRBD2. The junction had 1 base not matched to a gene; V was cut back by 3 bases and J by 0 bases. The germline V gene encodes CDR1 SGHVS and CDR2 FQNEAQ. The CDR3 loop spans 15 amino acids. For the CDR3, the DNA is TGTGCCAGCAGCTTGGCGGGGGCGAACACCGGGGAGCTGTTTTTT. Amino acid sequence: CASSLAGANTGELFF.

This clone was picked up a small number of times. J is TRBJ2-7 and V is TRBV25-1; unclear D gene. Germline-derived CDR1 and CDR2 are MGHDK and SYGVNS. Trimming stripped 1 base from V and 3 bases from J, with 4 bases between. The CDR3 contains 12 residues. The CDR3 here is CASSESSYEQYF. CDR3 DNA sequence: TGTGCCAGCAGTGAATCCAGCTACGAGCAGTACTTC.

V usage is TRBV19 and J usage is TRBJ1-2; possibly TRBD1 for D (6 bases). Germline V CDR1 and CDR2: LNHDA, SQIVND (reference sequence). This CDR3 comprises 15 residues. With 7 bases removed from V and 4 bases from J, the gap between germline ends came to 19 bases. The CDR3 protein is CASKSSQGRGYGYTF. CDR3 bases: TGTGCCAGTAAGAGCTCCCAGGGGAGAGGCTATGGCTACACCTTC.

This chain joins TRBV10-3 and TRBJ1-4; TRBD1 matches at 9 bases. There are 15 residues in the CDR3. Germline V CDR1 and CDR2: ENHRY, SYGVKD. The V and J ends lost 8 bases and 5 bases, in that order; junction bases with no gene match: 9. The CDR3 nucleotides are TGTGCCATCTCTAAGACCGGGACAGGGAATGAAAAACTGTTTTTT. Its protein product is CAISKTGTGNEKLFF.

In regard to this clone: This specimen includes other DNA sequences encoding the same CDR3. The chain uses TRBV28 and TRBJ2-7, with 10 bases identical to TRBD2. The CDR3 is 13 amino acids. With 5 bases clipped from V and 2 bases from J, the junction kept 0 bases outside the gene matches. CDR1 MDHEN and CDR2 SYDVKM come from the germline V gene. The CDR3 is CASSLAGAYEQYF. CDR3 coding DNA: TGTGCCAGCAGTCTAGCGGGGGCCTACGAGCAGTACTTC.

The rearrangement uses TRBV14 and TRBJ1-2, with D hard to call. V was clipped by 0 bases and J by 13 bases, with 15 bases between them. The length of the CDR3 is 13 residues. Germline lookup yields CDR1 SGHDN and CDR2 FVKESK. The CDR3 DNA is TGTGCCAGCAGCCAAGATTGGTCAGCGGCAATCACCTTC. It yields the protein CASSQDWSAAITF.

For the CDR3, the DNA is TGCGCCAGCAGCCAACCCCCGGGACAGGGATGGACTGAAGCTTTCTTT. Translation: CASSQPPGQGWTEAFF. The J gene is TRBJ1-1, the V gene TRBV4-1, with 9 bases aligning to TRBD1. This CDR3 is 16 amino acids long. Germline CDR1 MGHRA, CDR2 YSYEKL. J was trimmed by 5 bases and V by 2 bases; bases with no gene match: 9.

A remark on this clone: As the CDR3 is not closed by the conserved phenylalanine or tryptophan, this likely results from a read error. The rearrangement links TRBV25-1 to TRBJ1-2, with D unclear. Deletions cut 1 base from V and 6 bases from J, with 15 bases between. The germline V gene has CDR1 MGHDK and CDR2 SYGVNS. The CDR3 runs 15 residues. The CDR3 sequence is CASSEWEGPGDGYTL. The CDR3 bases are TGTGCCAGCAGTGAATGGGAGGGCCCGGGCGATGGCTACACCCTC.

The V gene is TRBV9, the J gene TRBJ2-2; D perhaps matches TRBD2 (5 bases). The CDR3 loop spans 16 amino acids. V lost 0 bases to trimming and J lost 2 bases, with 11 bases between them. The germline V gene has CDR1 SGDLS and CDR2 YYNGEE. The CDR3 loop is CASSVGPAANTGELFF. In DNA, the CDR3 is TGTGCCAGCAGCGTAGGTCCAGCGGCCAACACCGGGGAGCTGTTTTTT.

The J gene is TRBJ2-5, the V gene TRBV10-2; 7 nucleotides agree with TRBD1. This CDR3 spans 12 amino acids. J was trimmed by 5 bases and V by 8 bases; bases with no gene match: 5. The germline V gene encodes CDR1 WSHSY and CDR2 SAAADI. CDR3 nucleotides: TGCGCCAGCGGGGACAGCGTGGAGACCCAGTACTTC. This sequence encodes CASGDSVETQYF.

The rearrangement links TRBV5-1 to TRBJ2-3; TRBD2 agrees at 11 bases. J gave up 6 bases and V 1 base, and 1 base lay outside the gene matches. The CDR3 runs 14 residues. Germline V gene lookup returns CDR1 SGHRS and CDR2 YFSETQ. CDR3 bases: TGCGCCAGCAGCTTGACTAGCGGGAGTGATACGCAGTATTTT. This translates into CASSLTSGSDTQYF.

The chain's CDR3 is CASSWDKNTEAFF. CDR3 coding DNA: TGTGCCAGCAGCTGGGACAAGAACACTGAAGCTTTCTTT. The gene calls are TRBV6-1 and TRBJ1-1; TRBD1 is a possible D gene (6 bases). CDR1 is MNHNS and CDR2 is SASEGT in the germline V gene. This CDR3 comprises 13 residues. V was pared by 6 bases and J by 1 base, with 9 bases between.

This clone has a handful of counts. The V gene is TRBV10-1, the J gene TRBJ2-2; perhaps TRBD1 as D (6 bases). This CDR3 comprises 14 residues. The V gene lost 4 bases and the J gene lost 3 bases, with 9 bases spanning the gap. Germline CDR1 and CDR2: WNHNN and SYGVQD (reference sequence). The CDR3 coding sequence is TGCGCCAGCAGTGCAGCAGGGGACACCGGGGAGCTGTTTTTT. It yields the protein CASSAAGDTGELFF.

The V call is TRBV4-1, the J call TRBJ1-5; no firm D call. CDR3 size: 17 residues. Trimming took off 0 bases at V and 2 bases at J, with 14 bases between the two ends. Germline lookup yields CDR1 MGHRA and CDR2 YSYEKL. The CDR3 DNA follows: TGCGCCAGCAGCCAAGATATAGGCCAGGCCCGCAATCAGCCCCAGCATTTT. Translation: CASSQDIGQARNQPQHF.

The V and J genes are TRBV11-2 and TRBJ1-1; 9 nucleotides align to TRBD1. J was trimmed by 4 bases and V by 5 bases; bases with no gene match: 17. Germline values: CDR1 SGHAT, CDR2 FQNNGV. The CDR3 has 18 amino acids. The CDR3 DNA is TGTGCCAGCAGCCCACGGAGGGGACAGGGTAACCGGGGCACTGAAGCTTTCTTT. Amino acid sequence: CASSPRRGQGNRGTEAFF.

The CDR3 DNA reads as TGTGCCAGCTCATACGGACAGGCAAATCAGCCCCAGCATTTT. Translating it yields CASSYGQANQPQHF. The chain couples TRBV18 to TRBJ1-5, with TRBD1 matching 7 bases. Trimming cost V 5 bases and J 4 bases; bases outside gene matches: 5. CDR3 length: 14 residues. Germline V gene lookup returns CDR1 KGHSH and CDR2 LQKENI. Based on the CDR3 plus reference TRBV18 and TRBJ1-5, the full variable domain is NAGVMQNPRHLVRRRGQEARLRCSPMKGHSHVYWYRQLPEEGLKFMVYLQKENIIDESGMPKERFSAEFPKEGPSILRIQQVVRGDSAAYFCASSYGQANQPQHFGDGTRLSIL.

V gene TRBV27 combines with J gene TRBJ2-3, with 10 bases matching TRBD2. The V gene's germline CDR1 is MNHEY and CDR2 SMNVEV (reference sequence). CDR3 size: 13 residues. V lost 8 bases and J lost 1; bases outside the gene matches: 0. The CDR3 DNA sequence: TGTGCCAGCGGACTAGCGGGCACAGATACGCAGTATTTT. It is translated as CASGLAGTDTQYF.

This chain joins TRBV18 and TRBJ1-3; D remains unclear. This CDR3 has 17 residues. Trimming left V 1 base short and J 0 bases short, with 13 bases between. CDR1 and CDR2 from the germline V gene are KGHSH and LQKENI. Here the CDR3 reads CASSPLALRSSGNTIYF. CDR3 sequence (DNA): TGTGCCAGCTCACCACTGGCCTTAAGGAGCTCTGGAAACACCATATATTTT.

This rearrangement joins TRBV18 to TRBJ2-3; 8 bases agree with TRBD2. CDR1 and CDR2 (germline): KGHSH, LQKENI. J gave up 2 bases and V 8 bases, and 9 bases lay outside the gene matches. This CDR3 spans 15 amino acids. Here the CDR3 DNA reads TGTGCCAGCCAACCATTTAGCGGGAACACAGATACGCAGTATTTT. Amino acids: CASQPFSGNTDTQYF.

The chain has TRBV10-3 and TRBJ2-3, with D maybe TRBD2 (6 bases). CDR1 is ENHRY and CDR2 is SYGVKD in the germline V gene. This CDR3 has 15 residues. Between the trimmed V and J ends, which lost 10 bases and 2 bases, there was a span of 19 bases. In DNA, the CDR3 is TGTGCCACCTTAGCCACCGCGGGAACCACAGATACGCAGTATTTT. As protein: CATLATAGTTDTQYF.

The chain couples TRBV5-6 to TRBJ1-3; D is uncertain. CDR3 size: 14 residues. V lost 0 bases, J lost 1 base, and 5 bases lay in between. Per germline, CDR1 SGHDT and CDR2 YYEEEE. CDR3 coding DNA: TGTGCCAGCAGCTTGGCGGGATCTGGAAACACCATATATTTT. It codes for CASSLAGSGNTIYF. Using reference TRBV5-6 and TRBJ1-3 for the parts outside the CDR3, the full variable domain is DAGVTQSPTHLIKTRGQQVTLRCSPKSGHDTVSWYQQALGQGPQFIFQYYEEEERQRGNFPDRFSGHQFPNYSSELNVNALLLGDSALYLCASSLAGSGNTIYFGEGSWLTVV.

The genes are TRBV9 and TRBJ1-1; 8 bases agree with TRBD1. This CDR3 spans 17 amino acids. Germline-derived CDR1 and CDR2 are SGDLS and YYNGEE. The J segment lost 0 bases and the V segment lost 0 bases, leaving 7 bases of the junction unmatched. CDR3 bases: TGTGCCAGCAGCGTAGACCCAGGGGGCGGGATGAACACTGAAGCTTTCTTT. This translates into CASSVDPGGGMNTEAFF.

The rearrangement links TRBV4-1 to TRBJ2-7, with 8 bases identical to TRBD1. Germline values: CDR1 MGHRA, CDR2 YSYEKL. V lost 4 bases, J lost 4 bases, and 6 bases stayed unmatched. This CDR3 is built from 14 residues. DNA of the CDR3: TGCGCCAGCAGCCTCGACAGGGGCCAATACGAGCAGTACTTC. This translates into CASSLDRGQYEQYF.